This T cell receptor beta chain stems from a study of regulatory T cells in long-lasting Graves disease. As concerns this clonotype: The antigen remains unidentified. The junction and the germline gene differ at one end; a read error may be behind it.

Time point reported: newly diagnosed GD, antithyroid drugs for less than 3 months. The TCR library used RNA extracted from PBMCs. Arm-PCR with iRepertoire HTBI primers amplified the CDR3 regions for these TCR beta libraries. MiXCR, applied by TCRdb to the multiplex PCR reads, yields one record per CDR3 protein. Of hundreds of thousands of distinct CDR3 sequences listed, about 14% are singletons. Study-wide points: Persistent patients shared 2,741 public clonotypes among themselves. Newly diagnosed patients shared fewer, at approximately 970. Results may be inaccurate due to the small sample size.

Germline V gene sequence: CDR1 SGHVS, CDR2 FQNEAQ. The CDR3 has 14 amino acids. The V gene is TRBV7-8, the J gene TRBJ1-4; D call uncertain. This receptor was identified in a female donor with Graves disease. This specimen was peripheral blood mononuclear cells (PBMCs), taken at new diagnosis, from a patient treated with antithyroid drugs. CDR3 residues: CASGNRWTNVKLFF. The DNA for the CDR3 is TGTGCCAGCGGGAACCGATGGACTAATGTAAAACTGTTTTTT.